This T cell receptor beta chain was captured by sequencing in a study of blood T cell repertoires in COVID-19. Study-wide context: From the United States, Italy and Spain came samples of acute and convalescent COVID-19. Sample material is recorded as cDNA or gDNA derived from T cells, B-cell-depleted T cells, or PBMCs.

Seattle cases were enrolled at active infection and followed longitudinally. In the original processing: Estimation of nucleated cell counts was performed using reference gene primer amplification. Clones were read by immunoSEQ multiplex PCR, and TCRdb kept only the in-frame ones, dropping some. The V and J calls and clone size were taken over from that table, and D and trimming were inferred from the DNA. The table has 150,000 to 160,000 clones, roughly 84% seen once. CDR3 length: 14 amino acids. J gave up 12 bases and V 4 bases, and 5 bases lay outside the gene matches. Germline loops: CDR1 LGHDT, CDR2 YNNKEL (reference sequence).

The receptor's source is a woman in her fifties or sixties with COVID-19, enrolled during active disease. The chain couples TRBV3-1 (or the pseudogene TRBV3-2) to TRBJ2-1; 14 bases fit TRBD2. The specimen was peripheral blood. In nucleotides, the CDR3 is TGTGCCAGCAGCCCACTCGGACTAGCGGGGGGGCAGTTCTTC. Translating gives CASSPLGLAGGQFF.